The 7 T cell receptor beta chains below were found in one sample sequenced in a study of cytomegalovirus exposure and HLA in healthy donors. TCRdb keeps only in-frame clones here, not all; method: immunoSEQ multiplex PCR. The sample contains roughly 150,000 clones, around 89% of which appear only once. The sequenced material came from PBMCs. The source of these receptors is a man aged 18 to 30 in good health and CMV-seronegative.

The chain recombines TRBV7-2 with TRBJ1-2; 7 nucleotides match TRBD1. V lost 5 bases and J lost 7; bases outside the gene matches: 4. Germline loops: CDR1 SGHTA, CDR2 FQGNSA. The CDR3 totals 12 residues. CDR3 in amino acids: CASSRGGGGYTF. The CDR3 bases are TGTGCCAGCAGCCGAGGGGGCGGTGGCTACACCTTC.

V usage is TRBV5-6 and J usage is TRBJ1-2; 8 bases line up with TRBD1. The V and J ends lost 4 bases and 4 bases, in that order; junction bases with no gene match: 12. The CDR3 has 16 amino acids. Germline CDR1 and CDR2: SGHDT and YYEEEE. The CDR3 DNA sequence: TGTGCCAGCAGCAGTATTCGACAGGGGAGCGTCTATGGCTACACCTTC. Amino acids: CASSSIRQGSVYGYTF.

The chain has TRBV4-3 and TRBJ2-7; 7 bases agree with TRBD1. This CDR3 comprises 15 residues. V was pared by 0 bases and J by 2 bases, with 4 bases of the junction left unmatched. Germline V lookup: CDR1 LGHNA, CDR2 YSLEER. DNA for the CDR3: TGCGCCAGCAGCCAAGATAGGACAGGAGCCTACGAGCAGTACTTC. Its protein is CASSQDRTGAYEQYF.

The J gene is TRBJ2-1, the V gene TRBV5-1; 8 bases map to TRBD2. The V gene's germline CDR1 is SGHRS and CDR2 YFSETQ. This CDR3 is 16 amino acids long. V gave up 2 bases and J gave up 2 bases; unmatched junction bases: 6. CDR3 nucleotides: TGCGCCAGCAGCTTAACACGGGAGGGCCCCTACAATGAGCAGTTCTTC. Translated, it gives CASSLTREGPYNEQFF.

The CDR3, as DNA: TGTGCCAGCAGTCCGATTGCGCAGGGGGCAGGATACACCTTC. Translated: CASSPIAQGAGYTF. The V call is TRBV28, the J call TRBJ1-2, with TRBD1 matching 8 bases. The CDR3 has 14 amino acids. CDR1 and CDR2 (germline): MDHEN, SYDVKM. Losses at the gene ends were 5 bases for V and 11 bases for J; bases not matched to a gene: 13.

The rearrangement joins TRBV6-5 to TRBJ2-7, with 7 nucleotides matching TRBD2. The CDR3 spans 14 residues. V gave up 3 bases and J gave up 3 bases; unmatched junction bases: 5. Germline CDR1 and CDR2: MNHEY and SVGAGI. The CDR3 protein is CASSYAASGYEQYF. The CDR3 DNA sequence: TGTGCCAGCAGTTATGCGGCTAGCGGCTACGAGCAGTACTTC.

J is TRBJ1-2 and V is TRBV27, with 7 positions matching TRBD1. With V trimmed by 7 bases and J by 2 bases, 10 bases remained unmatched. The length of the CDR3 is 15 residues. Germline lookup yields CDR1 MNHEY and CDR2 SMNVEV (reference sequence). The CDR3 nucleotides are TGTGCCAGCACCTTGATGGGGGACAGAAACTATGGCTACACCTTC. Its protein product is CASTLMGDRNYGYTF.